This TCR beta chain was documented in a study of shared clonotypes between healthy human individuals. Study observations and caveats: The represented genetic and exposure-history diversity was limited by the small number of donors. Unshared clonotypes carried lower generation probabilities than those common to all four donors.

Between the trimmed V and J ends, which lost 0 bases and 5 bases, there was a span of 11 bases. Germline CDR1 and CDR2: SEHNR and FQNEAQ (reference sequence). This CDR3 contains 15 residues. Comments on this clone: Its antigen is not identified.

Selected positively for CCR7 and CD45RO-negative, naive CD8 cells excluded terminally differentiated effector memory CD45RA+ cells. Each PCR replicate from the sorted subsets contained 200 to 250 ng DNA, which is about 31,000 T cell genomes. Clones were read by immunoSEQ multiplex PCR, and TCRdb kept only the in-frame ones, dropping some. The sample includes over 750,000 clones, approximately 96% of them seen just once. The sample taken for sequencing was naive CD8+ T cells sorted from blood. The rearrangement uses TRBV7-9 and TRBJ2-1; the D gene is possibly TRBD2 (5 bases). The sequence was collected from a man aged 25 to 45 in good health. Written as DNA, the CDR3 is TGTGCCAGCAGCTTAGCGGTGGGGAGACACAATGAGCAGTTCTTC. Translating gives CASSLAVGRHNEQFF. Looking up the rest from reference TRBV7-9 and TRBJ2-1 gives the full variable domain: DTGVSQNPRHKITKRGQNVTFRCDPISEHNRLYWYRQTLGQGPEFLTYFQNEAQLEKSRLLSDRFSAERPKGSFSTLEIQRTEQGDSAMYLCASSLAVGRHNEQFFGPGTRLTVL.